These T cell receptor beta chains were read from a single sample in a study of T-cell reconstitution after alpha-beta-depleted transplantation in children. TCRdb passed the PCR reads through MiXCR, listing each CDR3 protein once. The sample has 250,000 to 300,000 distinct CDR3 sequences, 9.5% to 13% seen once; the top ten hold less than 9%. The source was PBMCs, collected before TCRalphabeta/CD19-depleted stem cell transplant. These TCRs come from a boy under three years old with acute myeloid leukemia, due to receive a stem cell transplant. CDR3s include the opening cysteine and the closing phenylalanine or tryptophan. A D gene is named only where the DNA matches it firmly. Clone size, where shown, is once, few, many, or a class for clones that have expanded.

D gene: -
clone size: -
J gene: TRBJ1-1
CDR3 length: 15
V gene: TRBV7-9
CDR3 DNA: TGTGCCAGCAGTCACAACAGGATACCGAACACTGAAGCTTTCTTT
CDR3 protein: CASSHNRIPNTEAFF

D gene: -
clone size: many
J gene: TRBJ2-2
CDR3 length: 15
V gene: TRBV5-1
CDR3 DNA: TGCGCCAGCAGCTTGGGACCTTCTGACACCGGGGAGCTGTTTTTT
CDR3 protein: CASSLGPSDTGELFF

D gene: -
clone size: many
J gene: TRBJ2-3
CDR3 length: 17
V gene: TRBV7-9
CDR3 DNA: TGTGCCAGCAGCTTAGGCACCCTAGGCGGGGGCACAGATACGCAGTATTTT
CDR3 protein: CASSLGTLGGGTDTQYF

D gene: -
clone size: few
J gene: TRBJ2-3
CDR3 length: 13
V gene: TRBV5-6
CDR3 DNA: TGTGCCAGCAGCATTCGTCTCGGAGATACGCAGTATTTT
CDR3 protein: CASSIRLGDTQYF

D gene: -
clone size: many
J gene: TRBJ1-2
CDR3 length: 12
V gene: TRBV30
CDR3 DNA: TGTGCCTGGAGTCCCTCGGCTGGCGGCTACACCTTC
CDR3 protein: CAWSPSAGGYTF

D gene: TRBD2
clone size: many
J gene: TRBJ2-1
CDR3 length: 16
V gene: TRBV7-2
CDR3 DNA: TGTGCCAGCAGCCCCGTCCCGGGAGGGCCGTACAATGAGCAGTTCTTC
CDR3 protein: CASSPVPGGPYNEQFF

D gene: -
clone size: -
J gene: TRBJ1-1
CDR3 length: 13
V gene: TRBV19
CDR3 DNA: TGTGCCAGTACCTCTAGGGGGGACACTGAAGCTTTCTTT
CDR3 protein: CASTSRGDTEAFF

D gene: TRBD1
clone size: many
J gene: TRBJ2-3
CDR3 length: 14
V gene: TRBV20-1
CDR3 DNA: TGCAGTGCTCATCCGGGACAGGGGACAGATACGCAGTATTTT
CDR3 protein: CSAHPGQGTDTQYF

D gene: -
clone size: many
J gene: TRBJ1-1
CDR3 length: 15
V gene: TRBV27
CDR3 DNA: TGTGCCAGCAGTTTGACTGTACAGGGTAGGACTGAAGCTTTCTTT
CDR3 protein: CASSLTVQGRTEAFF

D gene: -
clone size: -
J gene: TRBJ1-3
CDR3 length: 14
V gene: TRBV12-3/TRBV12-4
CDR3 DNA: TGTGCCAGCATTCAAAGAGGGGACGGAAACACCATATATTTT
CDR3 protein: CASIQRGDGNTIYF

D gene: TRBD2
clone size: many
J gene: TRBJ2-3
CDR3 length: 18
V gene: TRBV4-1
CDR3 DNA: TGCGCCAGCAGCCAAGAGGGACGACTAGCGGGGAACACAGATACGCAGTATTTT
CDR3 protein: CASSQEGRLAGNTDTQYF

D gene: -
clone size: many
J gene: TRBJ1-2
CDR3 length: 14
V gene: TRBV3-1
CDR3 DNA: TGTGCCAGCAGTATCCTTCAGGGTTTGGATGGCTACACCTTC
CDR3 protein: CASSILQGLDGYTF

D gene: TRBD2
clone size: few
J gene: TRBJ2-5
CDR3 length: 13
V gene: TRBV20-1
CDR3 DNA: TGCAGTGCTAGAGTAGCGGGAGCTGTGACCCAGTACTTC
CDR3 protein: CSARVAGAVTQYF

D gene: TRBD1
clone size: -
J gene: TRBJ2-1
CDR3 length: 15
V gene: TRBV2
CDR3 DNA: TGTGCCAGCAGTGATGGGGACAGGGAAAACAATGAGCAGTTCTTC
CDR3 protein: CASSDGDRENNEQFF

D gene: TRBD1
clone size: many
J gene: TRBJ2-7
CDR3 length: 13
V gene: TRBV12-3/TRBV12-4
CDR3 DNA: TGTGCCAGCAGGACAGGGAAATTGGGAGAGCAGTACTTC
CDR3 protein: CASRTGKLGEQYF

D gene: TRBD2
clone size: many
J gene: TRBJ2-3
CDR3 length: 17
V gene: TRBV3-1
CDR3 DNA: TGTGCCAGCAGCCAAGTCCCCCGGGGGGGGTGGATAGATACGCAGTATTTT
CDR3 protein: CASSQVPRGGWIDTQYF

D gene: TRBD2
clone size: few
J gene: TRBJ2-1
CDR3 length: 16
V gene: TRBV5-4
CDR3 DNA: TGTGCCAGCAGCTCCTCGGCCGGGGGGGCCTGGGATGAGCAGTTCTTC
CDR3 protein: CASSSSAGGAWDEQFF

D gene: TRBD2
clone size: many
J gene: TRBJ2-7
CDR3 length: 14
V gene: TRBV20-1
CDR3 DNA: TGCAGTGCTATAACTAGCGGGATTCAGGACGAGCAGTACTTC
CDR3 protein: CSAITSGIQDEQYF

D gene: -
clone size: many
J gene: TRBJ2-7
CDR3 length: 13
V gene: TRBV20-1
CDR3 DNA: TGCAGTGTAGAGGGGGGTGAATCCTACGAGCAGTACTTC
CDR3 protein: CSVEGGESYEQYF

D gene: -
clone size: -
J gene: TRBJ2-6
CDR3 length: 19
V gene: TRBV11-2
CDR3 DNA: TGTGCCAGCAGCCCGCAGAGACGGGAGTGGAGGGATGGGGCCAACGTCCTGACTTTC
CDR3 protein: CASSPQRREWRDGANVLTF

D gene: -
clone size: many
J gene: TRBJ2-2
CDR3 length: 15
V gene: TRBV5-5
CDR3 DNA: TGTGCCAGCAGCCCGAGGTGGGGGGACACCGGGGAGCTGTTTTTT
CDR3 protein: CASSPRWGDTGELFF

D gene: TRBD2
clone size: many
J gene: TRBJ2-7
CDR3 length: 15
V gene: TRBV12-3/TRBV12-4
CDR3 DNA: TGTGCCAGCAAACCGGGACTAGCGGTCTCCTACGAGCAGTACTTC
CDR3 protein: CASKPGLAVSYEQYF

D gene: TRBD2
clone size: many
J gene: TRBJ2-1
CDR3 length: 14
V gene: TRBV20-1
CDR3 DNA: TGCAGTGCTGTTGCGGGGGGGAGCTTCAATGAGCAGTTCTTC
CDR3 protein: CSAVAGGSFNEQFF

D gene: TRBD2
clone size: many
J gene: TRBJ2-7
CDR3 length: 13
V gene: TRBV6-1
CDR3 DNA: TGTGCCAGCACCGGGACTAGATCTTACGAGCAGTACTTC
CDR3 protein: CASTGTRSYEQYF

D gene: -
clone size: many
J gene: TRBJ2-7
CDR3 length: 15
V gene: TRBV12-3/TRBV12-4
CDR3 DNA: TGTGCCAGCAGTCCCCCGGGATCTACGACTTACGAGCAGTACTTC
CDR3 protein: CASSPPGSTTYEQYF

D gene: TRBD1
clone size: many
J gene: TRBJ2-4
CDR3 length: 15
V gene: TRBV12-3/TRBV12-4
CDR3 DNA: TGTGCCAGCAGCCGCTATAGACAGGGTCAAAACATTCAGTACTTC
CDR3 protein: CASSRYRQGQNIQYF